The sequence of this T cell receptor beta chain was determined in a study of human T cells and chemical hapten exposure. On the study more broadly: An area of 2 cm by 2 cm on upper inner arm skin received 2% DPC for sensitization. DPC 0.01% went on the upper back by patch test, with reading at 6 days. Study outcomes and limitations: Expanded TCRs clustered into significantly more large CDR3 similarity groups than controls, the analysis revealed. TCRs at high frequency, those above 1 in 1000, did not change with DPC sensitization.

The treatment is: therapeutic diphenylcyclopropenone sensitization with weekly scalp DPC. This clonotype came up a few times. Its antigen is undetermined. This CDR3 is 14 amino acids long. Germline loops: CDR1 KGHDR, CDR2 SFDVKD. The V and J ends lost 3 bases and 2 bases respectively, with 8 bases between them. Individual cDNA molecules received unique molecular identifiers in the library. TCRdb used MiXCR to reprocess the reads, holding one entry per CDR3 protein. The top ten clones hold 5.8% of a sample with 3,000 or so distinct CDR3 sequences, about 50% of them seen once. Sequenced material: whole blood, taken before DPC sensitization or 2, 6, or about 24 weeks after (not recorded which). The receptor was isolated from an adult with alopecia areata. Some clones in this sample may be carry-over from other donors' samples. This table probably holds off-target reads from a library built for another chain. The genes are TRBV24-1 and TRBJ2-3; D is perhaps TRBD1 (5 bases). The CDR3 DNA reads as TGTGCCACCAGTGATAACAGGATCACAGATACGCAGTATTTT. This translates into CATSDNRITDTQYF.